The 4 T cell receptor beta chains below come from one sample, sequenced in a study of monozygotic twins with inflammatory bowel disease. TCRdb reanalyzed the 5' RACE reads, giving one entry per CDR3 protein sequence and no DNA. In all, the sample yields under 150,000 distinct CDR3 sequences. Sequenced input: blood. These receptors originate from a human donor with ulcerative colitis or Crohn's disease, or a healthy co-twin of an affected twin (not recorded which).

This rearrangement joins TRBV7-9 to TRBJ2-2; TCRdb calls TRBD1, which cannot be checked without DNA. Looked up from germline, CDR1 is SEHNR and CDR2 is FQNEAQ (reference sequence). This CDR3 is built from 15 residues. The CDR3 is CASSSQGLVTGELFF. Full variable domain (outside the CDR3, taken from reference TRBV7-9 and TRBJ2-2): DTGVSQNPRHKITKRGQNVTFRCDPISEHNRLYWYRQTLGQGPEFLTYFQNEAQLEKSRLLSDRFSAERPKGSFSTLEIQRTEQGDSAMYLCASSSQGLVTGELFFGEGSRLTVL.

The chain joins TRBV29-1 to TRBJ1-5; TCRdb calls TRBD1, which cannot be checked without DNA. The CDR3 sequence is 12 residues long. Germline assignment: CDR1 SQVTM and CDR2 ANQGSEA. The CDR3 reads CSVAEGLQPQHF.

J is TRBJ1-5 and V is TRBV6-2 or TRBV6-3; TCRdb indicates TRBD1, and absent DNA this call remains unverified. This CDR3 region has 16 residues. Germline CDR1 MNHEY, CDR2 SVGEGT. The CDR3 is CASRDRQVYSNQPQHF.

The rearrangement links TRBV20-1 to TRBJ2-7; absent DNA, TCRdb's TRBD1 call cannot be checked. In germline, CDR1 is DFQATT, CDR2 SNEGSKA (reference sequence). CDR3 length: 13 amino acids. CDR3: CSLDRARTYEQYF.